The clone carrying this T cell receptor beta chain was seen only once. Its antigen is undetermined. These data come from a study of shared clonotypes between healthy human individuals. Whole-study results and caveats: Between several donors, naive CD4 clonotypes were shared at a level of around 4.8%.

Terminally differentiated effector memory CD45RA+ cells were excluded from the naive CD8 cells, which were CD45RO-negative and positively selected for CCR7. Looked up from germline, CDR1 is SGHNT and CDR2 is YYREEE (reference sequence). The CDR3 is 14 residues long. Trimming took 2 bases from V and 6 from J; bases not matched to a gene: 7. Several immunoSEQ 96-well plates shared each subset's DNA, each plate a replicate. Sorted-subset replicate PCRs used 150 to 200 ng DNA, approximately 27,000 T cell genomes. Methods used by the authors: Filtering differed because ImmunoSEQ produced junction-only sequences that carried no quality scores. The method was immunoSEQ multiplex PCR; TCRdb's version includes in-frame clones alone and lacks a portion of them. D and trimming come from the DNA, and the V and J calls and clone size come from that table. The profile shows around 1.9 million clones, 90% to 95% of them singletons.

The sample taken for sequencing was naive CD8+ T cells from PBMCs. The gene calls are TRBV5-4 and TRBJ2-7; 8 positions agree with TRBD1. The sequence was obtained from a man between 18 and 35 years old in good health. Some clones in this sample may be carry-over from other donors' samples. CDR3 amino acids: CASSFGQGTFEQYF. CDR3 sequence (DNA): TGTGCCAGCAGCTTTGGACAGGGTACTTTCGAGCAGTACTTC. The full variable domain, its missing parts supplied by reference TRBV5-4 and TRBJ2-7, is ETGVTQSPTHLIKTRGQQVTLRCSSQSGHNTVSWYQQALGQGPQFIFQYYREEENGRGNFPPRFSGLQFPNYSSELNVNALELDDSALYLCASSFGQGTFEQYFGPGTRLTVT.